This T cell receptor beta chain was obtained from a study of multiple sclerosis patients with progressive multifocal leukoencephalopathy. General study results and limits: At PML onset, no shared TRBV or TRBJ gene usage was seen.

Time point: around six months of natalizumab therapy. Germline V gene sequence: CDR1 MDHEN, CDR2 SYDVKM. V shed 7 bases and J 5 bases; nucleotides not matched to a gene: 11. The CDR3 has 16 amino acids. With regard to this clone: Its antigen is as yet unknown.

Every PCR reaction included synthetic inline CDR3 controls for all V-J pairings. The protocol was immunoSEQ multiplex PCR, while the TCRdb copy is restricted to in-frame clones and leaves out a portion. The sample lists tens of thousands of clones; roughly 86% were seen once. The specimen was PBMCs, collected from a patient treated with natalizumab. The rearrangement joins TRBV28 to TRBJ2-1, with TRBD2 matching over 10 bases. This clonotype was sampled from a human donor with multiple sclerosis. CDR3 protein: CASTPLGLAGDNEQFF. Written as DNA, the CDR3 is TGTGCCAGCACCCCTCTTGGGCTAGCGGGGGACAATGAGCAGTTCTTC.